This entry concerns a single T cell receptor (beta chain). Antigen specificity is unknown. Trimming shortened V by 5 bases and J by 1 base, and 11 bases separated the two germline ends. Germline CDR1 reads SGHTA; CDR2 reads FQGNSA. The CDR3 is 14 amino acids. These data are taken from a study of OX40 agonist ivuxolimab in advanced cancers. Study-level results: Normalized expansion of T-cell clones was also low for some nonresponders.

Here immunoSEQ multiplex PCR was the method, and the copy in TCRdb shows in-frame clones only, minus some. In the table there are tens of thousands of clones, roughly 89% of which are singletons. The sequenced sample was CD4+ or CD8+ T cells sorted from blood, obtained in a trial of the OX40 agonist ivuxolimab. The clonotype originates from an adult with an advanced solid tumor such as melanoma, head and neck, liver or kidney cancer. V and J are TRBV7-2 and TRBJ1-1, with D perhaps TRBD1 (5 bases). CDR3 residues: CASSRKGQNTEAFF. The CDR3 region has the DNA TGTGCCAGCAGCCGAAAAGGACAGAACACTGAAGCTTTCTTT. Looking up the rest from reference TRBV7-2 and TRBJ1-1 gives the full variable domain: GAGVSQSPSNKVTEKGKDVELRCDPISGHTALYWYRQSLGQGLEFLIYFQGNSAPDKSGLPSDRFSAERTGGSVSTLTIQRTQQEDSAVYLCASSRKGQNTEAFFGQGTRLTVV.